The clone carrying this TCR beta chain has only one observation. No antigen is known for it. This CDR3 spans 15 amino acids. The germline gives CDR1 SGHRS, CDR2 YFSETQ. V was clipped by 1 base and J by 0 bases, with 10 bases between them. Use of 60 Vbeta and 13 Jbeta primers characterized the PCR. Using immunoSEQ multiplex PCR, the repertoire was profiled, and TCRdb retains in-frame clones only, with some absent. The table records some 100,000 clones, 79% of them present only once. The donors were healthy bone marrow donors. This specimen comes from a study of cytomegalovirus exposure and HLA in healthy donors. Study outcomes and limitations: Most TCR sequences were rare, but some public TCRs occurred in many donors. Versus the roughly 700-donor mean, an Asian-associated ancestry cluster reportedly showed fewer N-insertions in a later analysis.

This receptor was taken from a female donor in good health and CMV-seropositive. J is TRBJ1-2 and V is TRBV5-1; the D is unclear. Sequencing was performed on PBMCs. CDR3 sequence (DNA): TGCGCCAGCAGCTTGCAAGCTACCCCTAACTATGGCTACACCTTC. Residues: CASSLQATPNYGYTF. Based on the CDR3 plus reference TRBV5-1 and TRBJ1-2, the full variable domain is KAGVTQTPRYLIKTRGQQVTLSCSPISGHRSVSWYQQTPGQGLQFLFEYFSETQRNKGNFPGRFSGRQFSNSRSEMNVSTLELGDSALYLCASSLQATPNYGYTFGSGTRLTVV.